Listed below are T cell receptor beta chains from one sample, sequenced in a study of blood T cell repertoires in COVID-19. Sequencing used immunoSEQ multiplex PCR; TCRdb keeps in-frame clones, though not all of them. The table records some 300,000 clones, around nine tenths of them present only once. Sample: PBMCs or T cells enriched from blood (not recorded which). Source of these receptors: a woman aged 40 to 50 who had recovered from COVID-19. Each CDR3 is given with its conserved first and last residue. D genes are given only for firm matches. The size field is filled for only some rows; it gives once, few, many or a size class.

j_call	d_call	v_call	clone_size	cdr3_nt	cdr3_aa
TRBJ2-7	.	TRBV11-2	.	TGTGCCAGCAGCGTATCCTACGAGCAGTACTTC	CASSVSYEQYF
TRBJ2-1	.	TRBV2	once	TGTGCCAGCAGTGAAAAATTTAGCGCCACCTACAATGAGCAGTTCTTC	CASSEKFSATYNEQFF
TRBJ1-5	.	TRBV5-1	.	TGCGCCAGCAGCTTGGGATCAGGGGATCAGCCCCAGCATTTT	CASSLGSGDQPQHF
TRBJ1-2	TRBD1	TRBV12-3/TRBV12-4	.	TGTGCCAGCAGTCGACAGGGGAACTATGGCTACACCTTC	CASSRQGNYGYTF
TRBJ2-1	.	TRBV9	.	TGTGCCAGCAGCGTAGGAATACATGGTTACAATGAGCAGTTCTTC	CASSVGIHGYNEQFF
TRBJ2-7	.	TRBV6-5	.	TGTGCCAGCAGAGGGGAGGGAGGGACATGGTACTTC	CASRGEGGTWYF
TRBJ2-2	TRBD2	TRBV7-3	.	TGTGCCAGCAGCCCAAGGACTAGCGGTATCACCGGGGAGCTGTTTTTT	CASSPRTSGITGELFF
TRBJ1-4	.	TRBV5-1	.	TGCGCCAGCAGCTTAACAGGGACAACTCACTCCAAAAATGAAAAACTGTTTTTT	CASSLTGTTHSKNEKLFF
TRBJ2-1	TRBD1	TRBV11-1	.	TGTGCCAGCAGCCAAGGACAGGGGGTCTACAATGAGCAGTTCTTC	CASSQGQGVYNEQFF
TRBJ2-6	TRBD1	TRBV24-1	once	TGTGCCACCAGTGATGTAGGACAGGGCTCTGGGGCCAACGTCCTGACTTTC	CATSDVGQGSGANVLTF
TRBJ1-5	.	TRBV6-5	.	TGTGCCAGCAGACGGACAGAGTCTCAGCCCCAGCATTTT	CASRRTESQPQHF
TRBJ2-5	.	TRBV7-9	.	TGTGCCAGCAGCAAGGACTGGGTAGAGGAGACCCAGTACTTC	CASSKDWVEETQYF
TRBJ2-7	.	TRBV9	.	TGTGCCAGCAGCGCCACCGACAGACCTCCTTCCTACGAGCAGTACTTC	CASSATDRPPSYEQYF
TRBJ2-1	TRBD2	TRBV6-5	.	TGTGCCAGCAGCTTGGCGGGAGGGCCGGAGGATGAGCAGTTCTTC	CASSLAGGPEDEQFF
TRBJ2-3	.	TRBV4-3	.	TGCGCCAGCAGCCAAGACATGGCAGGAGATAGGGGGACGCAGTATTTT	CASSQDMAGDRGTQYF
TRBJ2-3	.	TRBV9	.	TGTGCCAGCAGCGTAAGTCTAGTAGGTGATACGCAGTATTTT	CASSVSLVGDTQYF
TRBJ2-1	TRBD2	TRBV7-9	few	TGTGCCAGCAGCTTAAGCCTAGCGGGATCTTACAATGAGCAGTTCTTC	CASSLSLAGSYNEQFF
TRBJ2-2	TRBD2	TRBV6-2/TRBV6-3	.	TGTGCCAGCAGTTACCTAGCGGGGGGGACTAACACCGGGGAGCTGTTTTTT	CASSYLAGGTNTGELFF
TRBJ1-2	.	TRBV2	.	TGTGCCAGCAGTGACGAGGGGGACTATGGCTACACCTTC	CASSDEGDYGYTF
TRBJ1-1	.	TRBV6-5	once	TGTGCCAGCAGTTACCCCAGGGAAAGGAACACTGAAGCTTTCTTT	CASSYPRERNTEAFF
TRBJ2-3	TRBD2	TRBV7-9	.	TGTGCCAGCAGCAATAGCGGGGGGGCCACAGATACGCAGTATTTT	CASSNSGGATDTQYF
TRBJ2-2	TRBD2	TRBV7-2	.	TGTGCCAGCAGCTTAGTGGGGACTAGCTCGACCGCCGGCGGGGAGCTGTTTTTT	CASSLVGTSSTAGGELFF
TRBJ1-2	TRBD1	TRBV12-3/TRBV12-4	.	TGTGCCAGCAGTCCTCGGACAGGGGCTGGCTACACCTTC	CASSPRTGAGYTF
TRBJ2-1	.	TRBV18	.	TGTGCCAGCTCACAAATTGGACAGACGCACAATGAGCAGTTCTTC	CASSQIGQTHNEQFF
TRBJ2-3	TRBD2	TRBV2	.	TGTGCCAGCACCAACGGGGGGGCCGGGACAGATACGCAGTATTTT	CASTNGGAGTDTQYF
TRBJ2-6	.	TRBV4-3	.	TGCGCCAGCAGCCAAGATCGCTGGCAGGTGATCTCTGGGGCCAACGTCCTGACTTTC	CASSQDRWQVISGANVLTF
TRBJ1-4	.	TRBV5-1	many	TGCGCCAGCCGGCTACGGGGGGATTCAACTAATGAAAAACTGTTTTTT	CASRLRGDSTNEKLFF
TRBJ1-1	.	TRBV4-1	once	TGCGCCAGCAGCCAACTACGGGCGGGTGGGGGGATGATGAACACTGAAGCTTTCTTT	CASSQLRAGGGMMNTEAFF